Following are 18 T cell receptor beta chains from one sample sequenced in a study of T cell responses to AZD1222 COVID-19 vaccine. Profiling relied on immunoSEQ multiplex PCR, and the TCRdb table lists in-frame clones only, not all of them. The sample lists about 160,000 clones, roughly 90% occurring once. The input for sequencing was peripheral blood, taken 28 days after the second AZD1222 dose. The receptors shown here come from an adult who received the AZD1222 COVID-19 vaccine.

This chain links TRBV18 with TRBJ2-3; TRBD2 agrees at 9 bases. This CDR3 region has 15 residues. Germline V gene data show CDR1 as KGHSH and CDR2 as LQKENI. The V segment lost 3 bases and the J segment 6 bases; nucleotides outside the gene matches: 7. The CDR3 DNA sequence: TGTGCCAGCTCACCTTTGCGGGAGGGCCCCGATACGCAGTATTTT. Translating gives CASSPLREGPDTQYF. Full variable domain (outside the CDR3, taken from reference TRBV18 and TRBJ2-3): NAGVMQNPRHLVRRRGQEARLRCSPMKGHSHVYWYRQLPEEGLKFMVYLQKENIIDESGMPKERFSAEFPKEGPSILRIQQVVRGDSAAYFCASSPLREGPDTQYFGPGTRLTVL.

The chain carries TRBV7-9 and TRBJ2-2, with D uncertain. CDR1 and CDR2 (germline): SEHNR, FQNEAQ (reference sequence). This CDR3 contains 14 residues. V gave up 5 bases and J gave up 7 bases, with 14 bases separating them. Here the CDR3 DNA reads TGTGCCAGCAGCCTGGCTAGGGTCGGCGGGGAGCTGTTTTTT. As protein: CASSLARVGGELFF.

The rearrangement joins TRBV10-3 to TRBJ2-7; D remains ambiguous. The CDR3 is 12 residues long. Germline V gene data show CDR1 as ENHRY and CDR2 as SYGVKD. Trimming stripped 11 bases from V and 5 bases from J, with 16 bases between. The CDR3 bases are TGTGCCCCCCCCCAAGGACGTGACGAGCAGTACTTC. Protein product: CAPPQGRDEQYF.

The chain recombines TRBV27 with TRBJ2-3; the match to TRBD2 covers 10 bases. In germline, CDR1 is MNHEY, CDR2 SMNVEV (reference sequence). V dropped 6 bases and J dropped 4; count of bases not matched to a gene: 7. CDR3 length equals 15 residues. CDR3 sequence: CASRGLAGASDTQYF. In nucleotides, the CDR3 is TGTGCCAGCAGAGGCCTAGCGGGAGCCTCAGATACGCAGTATTTT.

This chain links TRBV5-1 with TRBJ2-3, with D unclear. CDR1 is SGHRS and CDR2 is YFSETQ in the germline V gene. CDR3 length equals 17 residues. Between the trimmed V and J ends, which lost 0 bases and 0 bases, there was a span of 14 bases. CDR3 residues: CASSLGEASASTDTQYF. CDR3 nucleotides: TGCGCCAGCAGCTTGGGAGAGGCCAGTGCTAGCACAGATACGCAGTATTTT.

The chain links TRBV27 to TRBJ1-1; D gene uncertain. The CDR3 extends over 13 amino acids. The V gene lost 2 bases and the J gene lost 3 bases, with 7 bases spanning the gap. Germline values: CDR1 MNHEY, CDR2 SMNVEV (reference sequence). CDR3 amino acids: CASSLGPYTEAFF. CDR3 nucleotide sequence: TGTGCCAGCAGTTTAGGGCCTTACACTGAAGCTTTCTTT.

This chain uses TRBV24-1 with TRBJ2-3; 7 bases are a match to TRBD2. CDR1 KGHDR and CDR2 SFDVKD come from the germline V gene. There are 15 residues in the CDR3. With 4 bases clipped from V and 6 bases from J, the junction kept 9 bases outside the gene matches. In DNA form, the CDR3 reads TGTGCCACCAGTGACCGGCGGGAGCCCCTGGATACGCAGTATTTT. Amino acid sequence: CATSDRREPLDTQYF.

V is TRBV27 and J is TRBJ1-5; D perhaps matches TRBD1 (5 bases). Germline V gene lookup returns CDR1 MNHEY and CDR2 SMNVEV (reference sequence). V was cut by 4 bases and J by 1 base, with 14 bases left in between. The CDR3 length is 16 residues. DNA for the CDR3: TGTGCCAGCAGTTACCGGGACCCGGGGAGCAATCAGCCCCAGCATTTT. Amino acid sequence: CASSYRDPGSNQPQHF.

The V gene is TRBV18, the J gene TRBJ1-2; 10 positions match TRBD1. The V segment lost 2 bases and the J segment 7 bases; nucleotides outside the gene matches: 10. This CDR3 comprises 16 residues. CDR1 is KGHSH, CDR2 LQKENI, per germline. The CDR3, as DNA: TGTGCCAGCTCACCATCGACAGGGGGCAGGACTCTTGGCTACACCTTC. Protein sequence: CASSPSTGGRTLGYTF.

The gene calls are TRBV5-8 and TRBJ2-7, with D uncertain. The germline V gene has CDR1 SGHTS and CDR2 YDEGEE. V lost 2 bases and J lost 2, with 5 bases in between. The CDR3 covers 12 residues. For the CDR3, the DNA is TGTGCCAGCAGCTTCTCTACCTACGAGCAGTACTTC. Amino acid sequence: CASSFSTYEQYF.

The chain uses TRBV30 and TRBJ1-2; possible D gene TRBD1, 6 bases. The CDR3 contains 14 residues. In germline, CDR1 is GTSNPN, CDR2 SVGIG (reference sequence). V gave up 3 bases and J gave up 0 bases, with 11 bases separating them. The chain's CDR3 is CAWSPHRANYGYTF. In DNA form, the CDR3 reads TGTGCCTGGAGCCCTCACAGGGCTAACTATGGCTACACCTTC.

The chain is built from TRBV30 and TRBJ2-4; a possible D gene is TRBD2 (6 bases). Trimming removed 0 bases from V and 1 base from J, with 7 bases in between. The length of the CDR3 is 14 residues. The germline CDR1 and CDR2 sequences are GTSNPN and SVGIG (reference sequence). CDR3 sequence (DNA): TGTGCCTGGAGTGTACGGGGGGCCAAAAACATTCAGTACTTC. Translated: CAWSVRGAKNIQYF.

The chain has TRBV6-2 or TRBV6-3 and TRBJ1-2; TRBD1 is a possible D gene (6 bases). The CDR3 spans 14 residues. V gave up 6 bases and J gave up 4 bases, with 15 bases separating them. CDR1 and CDR2 from the germline V gene are MNHEY and SVGEGT. CDR3 amino acids: CASSFRTASYGYTF. DNA for the CDR3: TGTGCCAGCAGCTTCCGGACAGCCTCCTATGGCTACACCTTC.

About this clone: Additional DNA sequences in this sample encode the identical CDR3. This chain connects TRBV6-5 to TRBJ2-7; no clear D gene. There are 14 residues in the CDR3. CDR1 MNHEY and CDR2 SVGAGI come from the germline V gene. The ends were cut back, 0 bases at V and 5 bases at J, with 11 bases in the middle. The CDR3, as DNA: TGTGCCAGCAGTTACTCAGGCCTCGGCGACGAGCAGTACTTC. It yields the protein CASSYSGLGDEQYF.

The J gene is TRBJ2-1, the V gene TRBV11-2; D unresolved. Trimming stripped 1 base from V and 5 bases from J, with 12 bases between. Germline V gene lookup returns CDR1 SGHAT and CDR2 FQNNGV. CDR3 length: 15 amino acids. CDR3 residues: CASSLARLTDNEQFF. DNA for the CDR3: TGTGCCAGCAGCTTAGCTCGCCTAACTGACAATGAGCAGTTCTTC.

The genes are TRBV27 and TRBJ2-1; 7 bases fit TRBD2. Trimming cost V 6 bases and J 2 bases; bases outside gene matches: 22. Germline V gene sequence: CDR1 MNHEY, CDR2 SMNVEV (reference sequence). The CDR3 has 20 residues. The CDR3 DNA follows: TGTGCCAGCAGGCCCCCGTGGGCTAGCGGAGGACTTACGACCTACAATGAGCAGTTCTTC. It encodes CASRPPWASGGLTTYNEQFF.

This clone was detected a few times. This rearrangement joins TRBV6-2 or TRBV6-3 to TRBJ2-3; D is unresolved. V lost 0 bases to trimming and J lost 3 bases, with 13 bases between them. The germline gives CDR1 MNHEY, CDR2 SVGEGT. This CDR3 contains 16 residues. Here the CDR3 reads CASSYSSSMLTDTQYF. In DNA, the CDR3 is TGTGCCAGCAGTTACTCGAGCAGTATGTTGACAGATACGCAGTATTTT.

The V call is TRBV6-1, the J call TRBJ2-5; 10 bases agree with TRBD2. J lost 2 bases, V lost 0 bases, and 6 bases had no gene match. Germline V gene data show CDR1 as MNHNS and CDR2 as SASEGT. This CDR3 is built from 17 residues. The CDR3 spells CASSEAGLAGEQETQYF. In nucleotides, the CDR3 is TGTGCCAGCAGTGAAGCAGGGCTAGCGGGAGAGCAAGAGACCCAGTACTTC.